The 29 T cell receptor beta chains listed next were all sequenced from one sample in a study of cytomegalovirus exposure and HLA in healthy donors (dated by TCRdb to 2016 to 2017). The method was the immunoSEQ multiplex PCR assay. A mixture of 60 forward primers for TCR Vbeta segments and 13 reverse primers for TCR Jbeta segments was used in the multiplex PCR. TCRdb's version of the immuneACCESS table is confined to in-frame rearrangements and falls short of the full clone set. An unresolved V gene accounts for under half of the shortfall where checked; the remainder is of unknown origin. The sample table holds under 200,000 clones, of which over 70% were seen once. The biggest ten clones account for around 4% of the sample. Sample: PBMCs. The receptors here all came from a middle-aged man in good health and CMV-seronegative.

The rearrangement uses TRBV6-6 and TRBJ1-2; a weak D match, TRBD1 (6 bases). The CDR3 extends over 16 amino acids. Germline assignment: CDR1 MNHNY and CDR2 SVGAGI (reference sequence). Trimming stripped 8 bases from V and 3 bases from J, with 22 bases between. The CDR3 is CASYYSPTGVYYGYTF. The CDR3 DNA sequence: TGTGCCAGCTACTACTCACCGACAGGTGTTTACTATGGCTACACCTTC.

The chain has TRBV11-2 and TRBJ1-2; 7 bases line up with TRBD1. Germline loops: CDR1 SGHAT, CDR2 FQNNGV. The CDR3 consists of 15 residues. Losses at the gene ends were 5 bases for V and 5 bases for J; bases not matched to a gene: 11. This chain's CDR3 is CASSPKGATTYGYTF. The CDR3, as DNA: TGTGCCAGCAGCCCCAAGGGGGCAACTACTTATGGCTACACCTTC.

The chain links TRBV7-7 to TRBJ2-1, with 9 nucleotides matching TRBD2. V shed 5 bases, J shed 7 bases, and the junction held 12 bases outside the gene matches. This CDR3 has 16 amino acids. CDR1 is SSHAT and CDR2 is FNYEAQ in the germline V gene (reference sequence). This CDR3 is CASSPNPGLAYNEQFF. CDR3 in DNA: TGTGCCAGCAGCCCAAACCCCGGACTAGCGTATAATGAGCAGTTCTTC.

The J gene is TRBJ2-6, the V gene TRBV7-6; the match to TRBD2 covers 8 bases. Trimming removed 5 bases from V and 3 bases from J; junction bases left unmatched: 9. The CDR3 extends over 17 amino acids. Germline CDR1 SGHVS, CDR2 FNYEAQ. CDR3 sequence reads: CASSPHVGGGGANVLTF. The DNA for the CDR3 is TGTGCCAGCAGCCCCCACGTCGGGGGGGGTGGGGCCAACGTCCTGACTTTC.

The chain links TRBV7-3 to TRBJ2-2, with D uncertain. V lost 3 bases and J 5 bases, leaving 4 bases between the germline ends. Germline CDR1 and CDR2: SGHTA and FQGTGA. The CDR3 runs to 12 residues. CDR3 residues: CASSFRTGELFF. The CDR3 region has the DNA TGTGCCAGCAGCTTCAGGACCGGGGAGCTGTTTTTT.

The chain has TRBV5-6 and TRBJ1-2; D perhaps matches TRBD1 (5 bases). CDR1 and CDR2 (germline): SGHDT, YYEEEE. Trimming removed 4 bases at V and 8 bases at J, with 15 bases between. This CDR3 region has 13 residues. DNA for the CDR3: TGTGCCAGCAGCCCCGTCAGGGTAGAAGGCTACACCTTC. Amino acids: CASSPVRVEGYTF.

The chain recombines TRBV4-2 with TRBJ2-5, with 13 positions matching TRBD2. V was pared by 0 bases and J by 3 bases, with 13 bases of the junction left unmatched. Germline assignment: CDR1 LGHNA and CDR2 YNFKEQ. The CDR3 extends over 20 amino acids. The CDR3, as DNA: TGTGCCAGCAGCCAAGAAGGTTCCGGGACTAGCGGGGTTGTGGAAGAGACCCAGTACTTC. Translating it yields CASSQEGSGTSGVVEETQYF.

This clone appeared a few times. The CDR3 DNA reads as TGCAGCGCGGGGGGGGCAGGGAAAAACAATGAGCAGTTCTTC. Its translation: CSAGGAGKNNEQFF. The J gene is TRBJ2-1, the V gene TRBV29-1, with 8 bases fitting TRBD2. The CDR3 covers 14 residues. Germline CDR1 is SQVTM and CDR2 is ANQGSEA. Germline trimming cut 7 bases from V and 5 bases from J; bases unmatched to any gene: 10.

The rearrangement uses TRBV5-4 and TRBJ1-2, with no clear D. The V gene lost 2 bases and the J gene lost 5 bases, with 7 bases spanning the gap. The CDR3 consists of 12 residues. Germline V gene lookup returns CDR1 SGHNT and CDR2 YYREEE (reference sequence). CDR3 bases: TGTGCCAGCAGCTTTAGCGCGTATGGCTACACCTTC. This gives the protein CASSFSAYGYTF.

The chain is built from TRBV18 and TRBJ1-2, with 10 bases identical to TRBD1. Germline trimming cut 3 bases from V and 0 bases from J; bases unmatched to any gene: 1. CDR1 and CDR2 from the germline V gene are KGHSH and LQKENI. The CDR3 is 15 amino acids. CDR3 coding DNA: TGTGCCAGCTCACCGGGGACAGGGGCTAACTATGGCTACACCTTC. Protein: CASSPGTGANYGYTF.

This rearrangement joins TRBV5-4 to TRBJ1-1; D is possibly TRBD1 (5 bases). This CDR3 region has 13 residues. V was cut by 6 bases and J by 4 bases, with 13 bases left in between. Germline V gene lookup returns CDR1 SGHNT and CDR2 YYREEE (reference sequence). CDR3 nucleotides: TGTGCCAGCAACTATCAGGGTTTCACTGAAGCTTTCTTT. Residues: CASNYQGFTEAFF.

CDR3 sequence reads: CATRPKSGHLEKITEAFF. The DNA of the CDR3 is TGTGCCACCCGTCCTAAGTCGGGACACCTGGAAAAGATCACTGAAGCTTTCTTT. The chain uses TRBV7-9 and TRBJ1-1; TRBD1 might be the D (6 bases). The CDR3 is 18 residues long. The germline CDR1 and CDR2 sequences are SEHNR and FQNEAQ (reference sequence). With 10 bases removed from V and 4 bases from J, the gap between germline ends came to 31 bases.

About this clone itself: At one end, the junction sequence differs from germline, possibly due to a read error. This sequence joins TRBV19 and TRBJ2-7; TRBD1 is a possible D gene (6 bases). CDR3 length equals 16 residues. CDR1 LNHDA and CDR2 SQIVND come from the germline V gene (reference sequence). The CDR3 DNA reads TGTGCCAGTAGTATAGTTACAGGGTCCTTCTCCAACGAGCAGTACTTC. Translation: CASSIVTGSFSNEQYF.

CDR3 DNA sequence: TGTGCCAGCAGCTTCACAGAGAATCAGCCCCAGCATTTT. Amino acids: CASSFTENQPQHF. V usage is TRBV11-2 and J usage is TRBJ1-5, with unresolved D. In germline, CDR1 is SGHAT, CDR2 FQNNGV. V lost 3 bases, J lost 4 bases, and 7 bases lay in between. The CDR3 spans 13 residues. The full variable domain, completed using reference TRBV11-2 and TRBJ1-5, is EAGVAQSPRYKIIEKRQSVAFWCNPISGHATLYWYQQILGQGPKLLIQFQNNGVVDDSQLPKDRFSAERLKGVDSTLKIQPAKLEDSAVYLCASSFTENQPQHFGDGTRLSIL.

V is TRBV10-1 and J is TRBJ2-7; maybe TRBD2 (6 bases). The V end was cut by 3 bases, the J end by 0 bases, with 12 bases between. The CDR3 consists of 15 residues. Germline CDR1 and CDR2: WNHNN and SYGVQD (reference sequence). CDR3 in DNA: TGCGCCAGCAGTGACTTTACCGGGAGCTCCTACGAGCAGTACTTC. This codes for CASSDFTGSSYEQYF.

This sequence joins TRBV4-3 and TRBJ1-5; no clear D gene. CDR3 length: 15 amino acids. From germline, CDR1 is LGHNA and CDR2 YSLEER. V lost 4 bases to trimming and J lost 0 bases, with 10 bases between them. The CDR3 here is CASSLSYSSNQPQHF. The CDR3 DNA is TGCGCCAGCAGCCTTTCCTACTCTAGCAATCAGCCCCAGCATTTT.

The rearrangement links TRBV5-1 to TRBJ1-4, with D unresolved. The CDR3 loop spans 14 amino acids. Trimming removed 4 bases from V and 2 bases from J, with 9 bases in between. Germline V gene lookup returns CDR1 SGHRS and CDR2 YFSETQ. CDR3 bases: TGCGCCAGCAGCCCGGGGAAGACTAATGAAAAACTGTTTTTT. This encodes CASSPGKTNEKLFF.

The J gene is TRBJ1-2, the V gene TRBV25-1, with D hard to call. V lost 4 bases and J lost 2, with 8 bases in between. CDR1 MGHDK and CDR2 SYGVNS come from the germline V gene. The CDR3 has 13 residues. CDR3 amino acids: CASSVLPNYGYTF. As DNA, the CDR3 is TGTGCCAGCAGTGTGCTACCGAACTATGGCTACACCTTC.

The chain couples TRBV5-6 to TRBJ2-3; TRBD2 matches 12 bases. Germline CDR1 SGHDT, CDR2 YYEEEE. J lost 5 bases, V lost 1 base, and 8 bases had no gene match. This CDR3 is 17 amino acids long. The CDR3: CASSLNGLAGYGDTQYF. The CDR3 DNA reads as TGTGCCAGCAGCTTGAACGGACTAGCGGGGTATGGAGATACGCAGTATTTT. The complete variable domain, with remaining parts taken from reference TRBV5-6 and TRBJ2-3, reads DAGVTQSPTHLIKTRGQQVTLRCSPKSGHDTVSWYQQALGQGPQFIFQYYEEEERQRGNFPDRFSGHQFPNYSSELNVNALLLGDSALYLCASSLNGLAGYGDTQYFGPGTRLTVL.

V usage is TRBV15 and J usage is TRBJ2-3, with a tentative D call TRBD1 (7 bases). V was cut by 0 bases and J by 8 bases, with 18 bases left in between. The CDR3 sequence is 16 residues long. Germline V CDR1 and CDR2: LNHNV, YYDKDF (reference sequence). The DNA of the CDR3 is TGTGCCACCAGCAGAGAAGCCAGGGGGACCGGGGGTACGCAGTATTTT. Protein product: CATSREARGTGGTQYF.

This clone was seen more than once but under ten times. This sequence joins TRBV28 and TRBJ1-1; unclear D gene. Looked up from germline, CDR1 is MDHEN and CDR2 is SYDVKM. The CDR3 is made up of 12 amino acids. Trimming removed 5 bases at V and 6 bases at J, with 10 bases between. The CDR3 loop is CASSVGISEAFF. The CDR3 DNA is TGTGCCAGCAGTGTGGGCATTTCTGAAGCTTTCTTT. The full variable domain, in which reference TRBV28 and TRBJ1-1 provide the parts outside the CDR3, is DVKVTQSSRYLVKRTGEKVFLECVQDMDHENMFWYRQDPGLGLRLIYFSYDVKMKEKGDIPEGYSVSREKKERFSLILESASTNQTSMYLCASSVGISEAFFGQGTRLTVV.

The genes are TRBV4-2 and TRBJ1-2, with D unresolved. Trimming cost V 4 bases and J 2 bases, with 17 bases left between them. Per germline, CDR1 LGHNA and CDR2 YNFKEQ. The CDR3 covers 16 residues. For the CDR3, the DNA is TGTGCCAGCAGCCGGGTTATCGACGACGGGAACTATGGCTACACCTTC. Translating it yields CASSRVIDDGNYGYTF.

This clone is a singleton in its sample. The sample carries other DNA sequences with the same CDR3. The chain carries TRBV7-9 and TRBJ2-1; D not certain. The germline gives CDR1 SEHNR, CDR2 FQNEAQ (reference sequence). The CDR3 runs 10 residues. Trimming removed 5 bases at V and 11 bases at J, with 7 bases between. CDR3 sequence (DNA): TGTGCCAGCAGCCTCTACCAGCAGTTCTTC. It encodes CASSLYQQFF.

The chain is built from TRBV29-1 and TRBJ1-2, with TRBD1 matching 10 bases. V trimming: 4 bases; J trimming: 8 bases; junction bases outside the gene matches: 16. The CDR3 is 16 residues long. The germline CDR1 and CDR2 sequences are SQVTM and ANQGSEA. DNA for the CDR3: TGCAGCGTTGCCACTTGGGACAGGGGCCCCATGGGGGGCTACACCTTC. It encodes CSVATWDRGPMGGYTF.

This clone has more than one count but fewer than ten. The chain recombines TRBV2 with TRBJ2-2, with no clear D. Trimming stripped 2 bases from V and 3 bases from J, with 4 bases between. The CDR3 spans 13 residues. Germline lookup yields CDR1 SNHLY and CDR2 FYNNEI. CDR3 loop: CASSEQYTGELFF. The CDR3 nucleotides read TGTGCCAGCAGTGAACAGTACACCGGGGAGCTGTTTTTT.

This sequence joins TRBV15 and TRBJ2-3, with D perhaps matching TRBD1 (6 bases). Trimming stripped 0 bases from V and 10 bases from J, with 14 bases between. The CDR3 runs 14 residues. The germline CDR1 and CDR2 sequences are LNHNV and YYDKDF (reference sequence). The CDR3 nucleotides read TGTGCCACCAGCAGAGATTTGGAGTGGGGGCCGCAGTATTTT. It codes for CATSRDLEWGPQYF.

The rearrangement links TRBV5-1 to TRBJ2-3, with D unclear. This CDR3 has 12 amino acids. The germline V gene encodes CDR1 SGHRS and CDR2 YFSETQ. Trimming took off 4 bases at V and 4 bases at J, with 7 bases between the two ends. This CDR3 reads CASSPEADTQYF. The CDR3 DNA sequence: TGCGCCAGCAGCCCCGAGGCAGATACGCAGTATTTT.

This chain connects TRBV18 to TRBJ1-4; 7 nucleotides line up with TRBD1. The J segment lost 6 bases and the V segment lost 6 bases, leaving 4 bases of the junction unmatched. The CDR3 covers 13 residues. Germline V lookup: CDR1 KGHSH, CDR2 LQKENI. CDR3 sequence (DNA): TGTGCCAGCTCTCGGGGACAGTATGAAAAACTGTTTTTT. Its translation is CASSRGQYEKLFF.

The DNA for the CDR3 is TGTGCCAGTAGTACCCCGGGACAGCGCGGGACAAGGGCTACCCAGTACTTC. Translation: CASSTPGQRGTRATQYF. The V and J genes are TRBV19 and TRBJ2-5, with D possibly matching TRBD1 (7 bases). Per the germline V gene, CDR1 is LNHDA and CDR2 is SQIVND (reference sequence). V lost 4 bases to trimming and J lost 8 bases, with 26 bases between them. The CDR3 spans 17 residues.